This T cell receptor (beta chain) was recovered during a study of T-cell reconstitution after alpha-beta-depleted transplantation in children. Study-wide findings and caveats: Diversity of TCRbeta at day 60 was high in some patients, arising from surviving recipient T cells and thymic progenitors. Hyperexpanded clones declined; after one year, newly produced T cells mostly supplied diversity. Reportedly, roughly two months post-transplant, alpha-beta T cells arose from several hundred expanded graft clones.

The TCRbeta library was prepared with unique molecular identifiers. TCRdb reprocessed the PCR reads via MiXCR and lists one record per CDR3 protein. The top ten clones hold about 5% of a sample with approximately 800,000 distinct CDR3 sequences, about 16% of them seen once. V was shortened by 2 bases and J by 6 bases, with 11 bases between the two germline ends. Germline V gene data show CDR1 as SGHTA and CDR2 as FQGNSA. The CDR3 is 13 residues long. This clonotype was seen a few times. Its antigen remains unidentified. The chain recombines TRBV7-2 with TRBJ2-7; tentative D call: TRBD1 (6 bases). The source is a male patient younger than 18 who had a stem cell transplant for acute lymphoblastic leukemia, so the T cells may come from the graft donor. The source was PBMCs, mostly from graft donor cells, collected 360 days after TCRalphabeta/CD19-depleted stem cell transplant. The CDR3 sequence: CASSLNRVSEQYF. The CDR3 DNA reads TGTGCCAGCAGCTTAAACAGGGTCAGCGAGCAGTACTTC.